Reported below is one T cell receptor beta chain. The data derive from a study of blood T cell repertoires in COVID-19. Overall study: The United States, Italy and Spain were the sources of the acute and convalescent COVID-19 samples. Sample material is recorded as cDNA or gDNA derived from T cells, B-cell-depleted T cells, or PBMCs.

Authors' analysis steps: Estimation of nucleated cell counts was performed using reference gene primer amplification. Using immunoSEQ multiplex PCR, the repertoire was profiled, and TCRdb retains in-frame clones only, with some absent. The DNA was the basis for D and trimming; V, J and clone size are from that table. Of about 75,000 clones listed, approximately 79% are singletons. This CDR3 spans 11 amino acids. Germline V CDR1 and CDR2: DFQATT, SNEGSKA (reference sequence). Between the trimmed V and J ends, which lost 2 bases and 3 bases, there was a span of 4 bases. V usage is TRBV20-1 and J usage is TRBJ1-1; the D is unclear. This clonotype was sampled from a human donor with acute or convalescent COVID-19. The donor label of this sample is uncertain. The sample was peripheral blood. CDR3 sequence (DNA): TGCAGTGCTAGATCCGACACTGAAGCTTTCTTT. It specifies CSARSDTEAFF.